This passage covers 29 T cell receptor beta chains from one sample sequenced in a study of blood T cells in healthy people across ages. The authors ran a second PCR of 7 to 11 cycles using a sample-barcoded 5' primer and a J-beta primer mix. Each CDR3 protein is one row after TCRdb ran MiXCR on the 5' RACE reads. Of about 570,000 distinct CDR3 sequences listed, 27% are singletons. The sample consisted of blood. The source of these receptors is a woman between 65 and 79 years old in good health.

In its sample, this clonotype was seen many times. The genes are TRBV12-3 or TRBV12-4 and TRBJ1-4; the match to TRBD1 covers 8 bases. This CDR3 contains 14 residues. After removal of 5 bases from V and 10 bases from J, the junction contained 9 bases not matched to a gene. CDR3 nucleotide sequence: TGTGCCAGCAGTCAACAGGGGGGAGGAGTAAAACTGTTTTTT. Translating gives CASSQQGGGVKLFF.

This clonotype was detected a few times. The chain links TRBV5-1 to TRBJ1-3, with D unclear. Germline CDR1 reads SGHRS; CDR2 reads YFSETQ. Trimming left V 4 bases short and J 0 bases short, with 8 bases between. The CDR3 consists of 14 residues. This CDR3 reads CASSEASSGNTIYF. CDR3 sequence (DNA): TGCGCCAGCAGCGAGGCGAGCTCTGGAAACACCATATATTTT.

This clonotype was detected a few times. This chain joins TRBV20-1 and TRBJ1-5; 8 positions agree with TRBD1. V shed 5 bases and J 2 bases; nucleotides not matched to a gene: 5. There are 14 residues in the CDR3. The germline V gene has CDR1 DFQATT and CDR2 SNEGSKA (reference sequence). The CDR3 nucleotides are TGCAGTGCTCAGGACAGGGTTGGCAATCAGCCCCAGCATTTT. Its protein product is CSAQDRVGNQPQHF.

V is TRBV27 and J is TRBJ2-4, with D possibly being TRBD1 or TRBD2 (5 bases each). V dropped 4 bases and J dropped 8 bases, with 12 bases sitting between them. Germline values: CDR1 MNHEY, CDR2 SMNVEV (reference sequence). The CDR3 extends over 13 amino acids. For the CDR3, the DNA is TGTGCCAGCAGTTGGGGAGTAGGGGACATTCAGTACTTC. Protein sequence: CASSWGVGDIQYF.

The V call is TRBV7-2, the J call TRBJ1-3; 7 bases map to TRBD1. V shed 7 bases and J 8 bases; nucleotides not matched to a gene: 8. Germline values: CDR1 SGHTA, CDR2 FQGNSA. This CDR3 region has 13 residues. The CDR3 is CASTGSGGDTIYF. In nucleotides, the CDR3 is TGTGCCAGCACCGGGTCAGGGGGAGACACCATATATTTT.

This clonotype turned up a few times. The J gene is TRBJ2-6, the V gene TRBV5-6, with unresolved D. The CDR3 is 15 amino acids. Trimming left V 2 bases short and J 0 bases short, with 6 bases between. Germline lookup yields CDR1 SGHDT and CDR2 YYEEEE. The CDR3 nucleotides read TGTGCCAGCAGCTTATGGGTCTCTGGGGCCAACGTCCTGACTTTC. Protein product: CASSLWVSGANVLTF.

This clonotype was counted a few times. The rearrangement uses TRBV6-1 and TRBJ2-1; D is undetermined. Trimming removed 3 bases from V and 7 bases from J, with 7 bases in between. CDR3 length: 12 residues. In germline, CDR1 is MNHNS, CDR2 SASEGT. As DNA, the CDR3 is TGTGCCAGCAGTGAGCCACGTAATGAGCAGTTCTTC. This sequence encodes CASSEPRNEQFF.

The V and J genes are TRBV10-3 and TRBJ1-5; D may be TRBD1 (5 bases). Trimming shortened V by 4 bases and J by 7 bases, and 11 bases separated the two germline ends. Germline V lookup: CDR1 ENHRY, CDR2 SYGVKD. The CDR3 totals 13 residues. CDR3 sequence reads: CAISGARVQPQHF. In DNA form, the CDR3 reads TGTGCCATCAGTGGGGCCAGGGTGCAGCCCCAGCATTTT.

The chain joins TRBV12-5 to TRBJ2-7; D gene unclear. Germline V lookup: CDR1 LGHNT, CDR2 FRNRAP. CDR3 length equals 13 residues. V was cut by 7 bases and J by 0 bases, with 10 bases left in between. This CDR3 reads CASATDLSYEQYF. The CDR3 DNA is TGTGCTAGTGCCACGGACCTCTCCTACGAGCAGTACTTC. Supplemented by reference TRBV12-5 and TRBJ2-7, the full variable domain reads DARVTQTPRHKVTEMGQEVTMRCQPILGHNTVFWYRQTMMQGLELLAYFRNRAPLDDSGMPKDRFSAEMPDATLATLKIQPSEPRDSAVYFCASATDLSYEQYFGPGTRLTVT.

The CDR3, as DNA: TGTGCCAGCAGCCCAACGCGGGACAGCCTTGCGGGTGAGCAGTTCTTC. Translated: CASSPTRDSLAGEQFF. The chain carries TRBV7-9 and TRBJ2-1, with D possibly TRBD1 on 7 matching bases. The CDR3 has 16 residues. Germline loops: CDR1 SEHNR, CDR2 FQNEAQ (reference sequence). The germline V and J ends were trimmed by 5 bases and 9 bases, with 23 bases remaining between them.

This chain uses TRBV5-1 with TRBJ2-5, with D uncertain. The DNA end is a closer match to TRBJ2-1, so the J assignment may be wrong. CDR1 is SGHRS and CDR2 is YFSETQ in the germline V gene. The CDR3 has 16 amino acids. In DNA form, the CDR3 reads TGCGCCAGCAGCTTGGTGAAAGGGCCCGTAGATAATGAGCAGTTCTTC. Translated, it gives CASSLVKGPVDNEQFF.

V gene TRBV7-2 combines with J gene TRBJ2-7; D unclear. Germline assignment: CDR1 SGHTA and CDR2 FQGNSA. Trimming took off 3 bases at V and 7 bases at J, with 13 bases between the two ends. The CDR3 totals 13 residues. The CDR3 DNA follows: TGTGCCAGCAGCTTCGACTGGTCCGGGGAGCAGTACTTC. Amino acids: CASSFDWSGEQYF.

This clonotype was detected a few times. This sequence joins TRBV29-1 and TRBJ2-3; D is unresolved. The CDR3 sequence is 13 residues long. CDR1 is SQVTM and CDR2 is ANQGSEA in the germline V gene. Trimming cost V 8 bases and J 0 bases, with 12 bases left between them. The CDR3 DNA reads TGCAGCTCCACGGCGGTTAGCACAGATACGCAGTATTTT. Protein: CSSTAVSTDTQYF.

V usage is TRBV5-1 and J usage is TRBJ2-5, with D maybe TRBD2 (5 bases). The last part of the DNA fits TRBJ2-7 better; the J call may be wrong. The CDR3 consists of 16 residues. CDR1 is SGHRS and CDR2 is YFSETQ in the germline V gene. The CDR3 DNA reads as TGCGCCAGCAGCTTGTCACTGACGGGATACACCTACGAGCAGTACTTC. Residues: CASSLSLTGYTYEQYF.

This chain connects TRBV7-2 to TRBJ2-3; 9 positions match TRBD2. CDR3 size: 16 residues. Germline CDR1 SGHTA, CDR2 FQGNSA. V dropped 5 bases and J dropped 2; count of bases not matched to a gene: 8. Written as DNA, the CDR3 is TGTGCCAGCAGCCTACAAGCGGGGGGTCTCACAGATACGCAGTATTTT. Translated: CASSLQAGGLTDTQYF.

This clonotype was seen a handful of times. The V call is TRBV7-3, the J call TRBJ2-2; D call uncertain. The germline V gene has CDR1 SGHTA and CDR2 FQGTGA. The length of the CDR3 is 15 residues. Trimming took off 1 base at V and 4 bases at J, with 10 bases between the two ends. In DNA form, the CDR3 reads TGTGCCAGCAGCTTAAACCCGTTGTCCACCGGGGAGCTGTTTTTT. It is translated as CASSLNPLSTGELFF.

This chain links TRBV12-3 or TRBV12-4 with TRBJ2-7; TRBD2 matches at 9 bases. The CDR3 runs 15 residues. V gave up 3 bases and J gave up 4 bases; unmatched junction bases: 7. Here the CDR3 DNA reads TGTGCCAGCAGTTTGCGGGGGGGCCGGGGGTACGAGCAGTACTTC. Its protein product is CASSLRGGRGYEQYF.

The chain employs TRBV6-2 or TRBV6-3 and TRBJ2-2, with D possibly matching TRBD2 (6 bases). The CDR3 totals 13 residues. V was pared by 10 bases and J by 1 base, with 10 bases between. Germline CDR1 and CDR2: MNHEY and SVGEGT. This CDR3 reads CATGLLNTGELFF. The CDR3 bases are TGTGCCACGGGACTCCTGAACACCGGGGAGCTGTTTTTT.

This clonotype was observed once. J is TRBJ2-1 and V is TRBV9, with 8 nucleotides matching TRBD1. V trimming: 4 bases; J trimming: 6 bases; junction bases outside the gene matches: 12. The CDR3 has 16 amino acids. Germline CDR1 is SGDLS and CDR2 is YYNGEE. The CDR3 coding sequence is TGTGCCAGCAGCCCCCGGACAGGGTCCCGGATCAATGAGCAGTTCTTC. It is translated as CASSPRTGSRINEQFF. Full variable domain (missing parts from reference TRBV9 and TRBJ2-1): DSGVTQTPKHLITATGQRVTLRCSPRSGDLSVYWYQQSLDQGLQFLIQYYNGEERAKGNILERFSAQQFPDLHSELNLSSLELGDSALYFCASSPRTGSRINEQFFGPGTRLTVL.

This clonotype was detected a few times. One junction end does not reproduce the germline sequence, and a read error may be involved. This rearrangement joins TRBV29-1 to TRBJ2-7; tentative D call: TRBD2 (6 bases). The CDR3 loop spans 13 amino acids. CDR1 is SQVTM and CDR2 is ANQGSEA in the germline V gene. The DNA of the CDR3 is TGCAGCGTGTCACGGACTATTTTAGAGGAGCGGTACTTC. Protein product: CSVSRTILEERYF.

The chain has TRBV7-2 and TRBJ2-3; D uncertain. The germline V and J ends were trimmed by 5 bases and 13 bases, with 13 bases remaining between them. The CDR3 covers 11 residues. From germline, CDR1 is SGHTA and CDR2 FQGNSA. The chain's CDR3 is CASSTTTDKYF. CDR3 DNA: TGTGCCAGCAGCACTACGACGGATAAGTATTTT.

This clonotype has more than one count but fewer than ten. The gene calls are TRBV6-6 and TRBJ2-5; no firm D call. The CDR3 consists of 13 residues. V was shortened by 2 bases and J by 5 bases, with 9 bases between the two germline ends. CDR1 and CDR2 from the germline V gene are MNHNY and SVGAGI (reference sequence). The CDR3 here is CASSYVAWETQYF. Written as DNA, the CDR3 is TGTGCCAGCAGTTACGTCGCTTGGGAGACCCAGTACTTC.

The V gene is TRBV14, the J gene TRBJ2-5; D not resolved. Trimming took 4 bases from V and 1 from J, leaving 13 bases between them. Germline V gene lookup returns CDR1 SGHDN and CDR2 FVKESK. The CDR3 totals 15 residues. The CDR3 bases are TGTGCCAGCAGCCCTTTACCAGCGACCCAAGAGACCCAGTACTTC. It encodes CASSPLPATQETQYF.

The DNA of the CDR3 is TGCAGCGTTGATCCCGGGGCCGGAACCGGGGAGCTGTTTTTT. It specifies CSVDPGAGTGELFF. The gene calls are TRBV29-1 and TRBJ2-2; D might be TRBD1 or TRBD2, each matching 5 bases. The CDR3 runs 14 residues. Germline CDR1 reads SQVTM; CDR2 reads ANQGSEA. V was pared by 3 bases and J by 5 bases, with 13 bases between.

The CDR3 loop reads CASSSYFGDRTYEQYF. The CDR3 DNA follows: TGTGCCAGCAGTTCTTATTTTGGGGACAGGACCTACGAGCAGTACTTC. The gene calls are TRBV28 and TRBJ2-7; 8 bases align to TRBD1. In germline, CDR1 is MDHEN, CDR2 SYDVKM. Trimming cost V 4 bases and J 2 bases; bases outside gene matches: 10. CDR3 size: 16 residues.

The V call is TRBV2, the J call TRBJ1-2, with unresolved D. V was cut by 5 bases and J by 4 bases, with 14 bases left in between. This CDR3 has 14 residues. The germline V gene has CDR1 SNHLY and CDR2 FYNNEI. CDR3 protein: CASSFTRSVYGYTF. The CDR3 DNA reads as TGTGCCAGCAGTTTTACAAGGTCTGTCTATGGCTACACCTTC. The complete variable domain, with remaining parts taken from reference TRBV2 and TRBJ1-2, reads EPEVTQTPSHQVTQMGQEVILRCVPISNHLYFYWYRQILGQKVEFLVSFYNNEISEKSEIFDDQFSVERPDGSNFTLKIRSTKLEDSAMYFCASSFTRSVYGYTFGSGTRLTVV.

The chain employs TRBV5-1 and TRBJ2-2; a weak D match, TRBD2 (6 bases). Germline assignment: CDR1 SGHRS and CDR2 YFSETQ. There are 15 residues in the CDR3. The V gene lost 1 base and the J gene lost 1 base, with 8 bases spanning the gap. The CDR3 DNA follows: TGCGCCAGCAGCTTGACGGGGGAGAACACCGGGGAGCTGTTTTTT. It specifies CASSLTGENTGELFF.

The rearrangement uses TRBV6-6 and TRBJ1-1, with D possibly matching TRBD1 (5 bases). This CDR3 has 14 amino acids. Between the trimmed V and J ends, which lost 11 bases and 6 bases, there was a span of 22 bases. CDR1 is MNHNY and CDR2 is SVGAGI in the germline V gene (reference sequence). CDR3 nucleotide sequence: TGTGCCTCCCCACGGGGTGAGGGGTTTTCTGAAGCTTTCTTT. Translation gives CASPRGEGFSEAFF.

The rearrangement links TRBV15 to TRBJ2-3; 8 positions match TRBD2. From germline, CDR1 is LNHNV and CDR2 YYDKDF (reference sequence). The CDR3 sequence is 16 residues long. Losses at the gene ends were 0 bases for V and 3 bases for J; bases not matched to a gene: 5. This chain's CDR3 is CATSRDLGLVTDTQYF. The CDR3 DNA sequence: TGTGCCACCAGCAGAGATTTGGGACTAGTAACAGATACGCAGTATTTT.